These 29 T cell receptor beta chains share one sample of origin, sequenced in a study of T cell repertoires in cytomegalovirus infection. TCRdb passed the reads through MiXCR, listing each CDR3 protein once. The sample has under 850,000 distinct CDR3 sequences, approximately 34% seen once. The specimen was PBMCs. All receptors derive from a human donor in good health (CMV status not recorded). Some clones in this sample may be carry-over from other donors' samples.

This clonotype was counted only a few times. CDR3: CASSLTTGYNSPLHF. CDR3 sequence (DNA): TGTGCCAGCAGCCTGACAACGGGGTATAATTCACCCCTCCACTTT. This sequence joins TRBV7-2 and TRBJ1-6; D ambiguous. The germline V gene has CDR1 SGHTA and CDR2 FQGNSA. V was trimmed by 5 bases and J by 4 bases, leaving 12 bases between them. The CDR3 loop spans 15 amino acids.

The chain is built from TRBV7-3 and TRBJ1-1; D is uncertain. The CDR3 extends over 13 amino acids. V shed 5 bases and J shed 7 bases, with 14 bases lying between them. Germline-derived CDR1 and CDR2 are SGHTA and FQGTGA. The CDR3 DNA reads as TGTGCCAGCAGCACCTACAAGGCTAGTGAAGCTTTCTTT. Protein product: CASSTYKASEAFF. The variable domain in full, with the rest retrieved from reference TRBV7-3 and TRBJ1-1, is GAGVSQTPSNKVTEKGKYVELRCDPISGHTALYWYRQSLGQGPEFLIYFQGTGAADDSGLPNDRFFAVRPEGSVSTLKIQRTERGDSAVYLCASSTYKASEAFFGQGTRLTVV.

The V call is TRBV29-1, the J call TRBJ2-7; tentatively, D is TRBD1 (6 bases). Trimming took 1 base from V and 4 from J, leaving 11 bases between them. In germline, CDR1 is SQVTM, CDR2 ANQGSEA. CDR3 length equals 13 residues. CDR3 amino acids: CSVEGDTQYEQYF. Here the CDR3 DNA reads TGCAGCGTTGAAGGGGACACCCAGTACGAGCAGTACTTC.

This clonotype was recorded once. The chain has TRBV12-3 or TRBV12-4 and TRBJ1-6, with 7 nucleotides matching TRBD1. With V trimmed by 6 bases and J by 5 bases, 7 bases remained unmatched. CDR3 size: 15 residues. CDR3 DNA: TGTGCCAGCAGCTACCAGGGACAGAATAATTCACCCCTCCACTTT. Residues: CASSYQGQNNSPLHF.

This clonotype was counted many times. The genes are TRBV7-2 and TRBJ2-1, with 7 nucleotides matching TRBD1. Germline V gene lookup returns CDR1 SGHTA and CDR2 FQGNSA. This CDR3 contains 16 residues. V gave up 3 bases and J gave up 5 bases; unmatched junction bases: 10. CDR3 DNA: TGTGCCAGCAGCTTTCTCCGGACAGGTATAAACAATGAGCAGTTCTTC. Translated, it gives CASSFLRTGINNEQFF.

This clonotype was seen only a few times. The J gene is TRBJ2-5, the V gene TRBV28; 8 nucleotides align to TRBD1. The V gene's germline CDR1 is MDHEN and CDR2 SYDVKM. This CDR3 comprises 13 residues. V lost 8 bases to trimming and J lost 3 bases; unmatched junction nucleotides: 5. As DNA, the CDR3 is TGTGCCAGCCGAAACAGGGGGGAAGAGACCCAGTACTTC. This encodes CASRNRGEETQYF.

With respect to this clonotype: Because it lacks the conserved phenylalanine or tryptophan at the end, this CDR3 is likely a read error. CDR3 sequence reads: CASTTVLGEGYTL. CDR3 DNA sequence: TGTGCCAGCACAACCGTACTTGGGGAAGGCTACACCCTC. The V call is TRBV9, the J call TRBJ1-2; D unresolved. Germline values: CDR1 SGDLS, CDR2 YYNGEE. V was pared by 6 bases and J by 8 bases, with 17 bases between. The CDR3 length is 13 residues.

The chain carries TRBV10-3 and TRBJ2-7; D gene unclear. V was shortened by 5 bases and J by 1 base, with 15 bases between the two germline ends. CDR1 and CDR2 from the germline V gene are ENHRY and SYGVKD. The CDR3 consists of 15 residues. The CDR3 loop reads CAISYATLLSYEQYF. CDR3 in DNA: TGTGCCATCAGTTATGCGACCCTTCTATCCTACGAGCAGTACTTC.

The J gene is TRBJ1-5, the V gene TRBV28; D is uncertain. V lost 3 bases and J 7 bases, leaving 19 bases between the germline ends. Looked up from germline, CDR1 is MDHEN and CDR2 is SYDVKM. This CDR3 spans 16 amino acids. The CDR3 DNA sequence: TGTGCCAGCAGTTTTCCTGTGGACGCACCACGGCAGCCCCAGCATTTT. The encoded protein is CASSFPVDAPRQPQHF.

This clonotype was detected a few times. The chain employs TRBV14 and TRBJ1-4, with 9 bases lining up with TRBD1. The CDR3 runs to 14 residues. V lost 4 bases to trimming and J lost 8 bases; unmatched junction nucleotides: 5. Germline-derived CDR1 and CDR2 are SGHDN and FVKESK. This chain's CDR3 is CASSPYRGREKLFF. In nucleotides, the CDR3 is TGTGCCAGCAGCCCCTACAGGGGGCGAGAAAAACTGTTTTTT.

In this sample, this clonotype turned up a few times. V is TRBV4-1 and J is TRBJ2-5; TRBD2 matches at 8 bases. Trimming took 8 bases from V and 5 from J; bases not matched to a gene: 7. The CDR3 has 13 residues. Per germline, CDR1 MGHRA and CDR2 YSYEKL. The CDR3 sequence: CASGSGGRETQYF. The DNA of the CDR3 is TGCGCCAGCGGCAGCGGGGGTCGGGAGACCCAGTACTTC.

J is TRBJ2-1 and V is TRBV25-1; 13 bases are shared with TRBD2. Losses at the gene ends were 5 bases for V and 9 bases for J; bases not matched to a gene: 10. This CDR3 comprises 16 residues. Looked up from germline, CDR1 is MGHDK and CDR2 is SYGVNS. The DNA for the CDR3 is TGTGCCAGCAGTCCCCTACTAGCGGGAGGGCTGGGTGAGCAGTTCTTC. Protein product: CASSPLLAGGLGEQFF.

A few counts support this clonotype. CDR3 protein: CASSLGIYGYTF. The CDR3 nucleotides are TGTGCCAGCAGCTTGGGGATATATGGCTACACCTTC. The chain recombines TRBV7-6 with TRBJ1-2, with D uncertain. The CDR3 is 12 amino acids. CDR1 is SGHVS, CDR2 FNYEAQ, per germline. The V end lost 3 bases, the J end lost 5 bases, and 7 bases lay between the germline ends.

This sequence joins TRBV6-2 or TRBV6-3 and TRBJ2-3, with TRBD2 matching 10 bases. Unmatched junction bases numbered 6, after V lost 0 bases and J lost 6 bases. Per the germline V gene, CDR1 is MNHEY and CDR2 is SVGEGT. CDR3 length: 16 residues. The CDR3 bases are TGTGCCAGCAGTTACTCGGCTGTAGCGGGGGGCGATACGCAGTATTTT. This gives the protein CASSYSAVAGGDTQYF.

A word on this clonotype: This may be a read error, as it is one base from a much larger clone. The missing conserved phenylalanine or tryptophan at the end of this CDR3 makes a read error likely. The chain has TRBV7-2 and TRBJ2-1; D gene ambiguous. This CDR3 region has 14 residues. The V gene lost 1 base and the J gene lost 6 bases, with 10 bases spanning the gap. Germline values: CDR1 SGHTA, CDR2 FQGNSA. CDR3 in amino acids: CASSLVGKANEQFL. The CDR3 bases are TGTGCCAGCAGCTTAGTGGGTAAGGCCAATGAGCAGTTCTTA.

The CDR3 is CASSPSSGSMVKTQYF. The CDR3 DNA sequence: TGTGCCAGCAGCCCCTCTAGCGGGAGTATGGTAAAGACCCAGTACTTC. The V and J genes are TRBV11-2 and TRBJ2-5, with 10 bases fitting TRBD2. This CDR3 region has 16 residues. Germline CDR1 and CDR2: SGHAT and FQNNGV. Trimming cost V 5 bases and J 6 bases; bases outside gene matches: 12.

The rearrangement joins TRBV10-3 to TRBJ1-2; D is unclear. Germline lookup yields CDR1 ENHRY and CDR2 SYGVKD. Trimming took off 6 bases at V and 5 bases at J, with 7 bases between the two ends. This CDR3 contains 11 residues. The CDR3 spells CAIRGSYGYTF. DNA for the CDR3: TGTGCCATCAGGGGGAGTTATGGCTACACCTTC.

This chain uses TRBV28 with TRBJ2-4; 7 nucleotides agree with TRBD2. Per the germline V gene, CDR1 is MDHEN and CDR2 is SYDVKM. CDR3 size: 15 residues. The V gene end was trimmed by 4 bases and the J gene end by 3 bases; junction bases not matched to a gene: 6. The CDR3 DNA reads as TGTGCCAGCAGTTCTGGCGGGGGAGGCAAAAACATTCAGTACTTC. It codes for CASSSGGGGKNIQYF. The variable domain in full, with the rest retrieved from reference TRBV28 and TRBJ2-4, is DVKVTQSSRYLVKRTGEKVFLECVQDMDHENMFWYRQDPGLGLRLIYFSYDVKMKEKGDIPEGYSVSREKKERFSLILESASTNQTSMYLCASSSGGGGKNIQYFGAGTRLSVL.

This chain uses TRBV19 with TRBJ2-6; D gene ambiguous. Trimming took off 5 bases at V and 1 base at J, with 12 bases between the two ends. CDR3 size: 16 residues. CDR1 and CDR2 from the germline V gene are LNHDA and SQIVND (reference sequence). The CDR3 region is CASSSVLGSGANVLTF. The CDR3 nucleotides are TGTGCCAGTAGTTCTGTACTTGGGTCTGGGGCCAACGTCCTGACTTTC.

About this clonotype itself: A much more abundant neighbour one base away suggests this may be a read error. The conserved closing phenylalanine or tryptophan is absent in this CDR3, likely reflecting a read error. The V and J genes are TRBV7-2 and TRBJ1-2, with D uncertain. Germline V CDR1 and CDR2: SGHTA, FQGNSA. V was pared by 2 bases and J by 7 bases, with 5 bases between. The CDR3 is 11 amino acids. CDR3 DNA sequence: TGTGCCAGCAGCTTAAGTCGTGGCTACACCTTA. Translating gives CASSLSRGYTL.

The CDR3 loop reads CSARRESIYEQYF. CDR3 DNA sequence: TGCAGTGCTAGGCGGGAATCTATCTACGAGCAGTACTTC. The chain links TRBV20-1 to TRBJ2-7, with TRBD2 as a possible D gene (6 bases). The CDR3 runs to 13 residues. The V and J ends lost 3 bases and 3 bases respectively, with 12 bases between them. Germline V gene lookup returns CDR1 DFQATT and CDR2 SNEGSKA (reference sequence).

CDR3 amino acids: CASSHRDSGYNEQFF. The CDR3 nucleotides are TGTGCCAGCAGCCACCGGGACAGCGGCTACAATGAGCAGTTCTTC. The chain has TRBV7-6 and TRBJ2-1, with 7 bases matching TRBD1. CDR3 length equals 15 residues. V lost 5 bases to trimming and J lost 3 bases; unmatched junction nucleotides: 7. CDR1 SGHVS and CDR2 FNYEAQ come from the germline V gene.

The chain employs TRBV6-2 or TRBV6-3 and TRBJ1-5, with 7 bases aligning to TRBD1. Trimming took 6 bases from V and 5 from J; bases not matched to a gene: 10. The CDR3 contains 15 residues. CDR1 and CDR2 from the germline V gene are MNHEY and SVGEGT. DNA for the CDR3: TGTGCCAGCAGCACCGGACAGGTTGGGGATCAGCCCCAGCATTTT. Its protein is CASSTGQVGDQPQHF.

CDR3 residues: CASSIGGRPYEQYF. The CDR3 region has the DNA TGTGCCAGTAGTATAGGTGGGAGGCCCTACGAGCAGTACTTC. The chain uses TRBV19 and TRBJ2-7; possible D gene TRBD2, 6 bases. The V and J ends lost 1 base and 2 bases respectively, with 9 bases between them. The CDR3 runs 14 residues. Germline loops: CDR1 LNHDA, CDR2 SQIVND (reference sequence).

The sample holds a few counts of this clonotype. The gene calls are TRBV12-3 or TRBV12-4 and TRBJ2-3; D is undetermined. V lost 10 bases and J 10 bases, leaving 21 bases between the germline ends. The CDR3 covers 13 residues. The CDR3 region has the DNA TGTGCCATCACAGCCGGTAAAAAGAAGCCGCAGTATTTT. Residues: CAITAGKKKPQYF.

The V and J genes are TRBV20-1 and TRBJ2-7; tentatively, D is TRBD1 or TRBD2 (5 bases each). In germline, CDR1 is DFQATT, CDR2 SNEGSKA (reference sequence). V was shortened by 5 bases and J by 7 bases, with 12 bases between the two germline ends. The CDR3 extends over 11 amino acids. CDR3 nucleotides: TGCAGTGCTGATCGGGGCTCGGAGCAGTACTTC. Encoded protein: CSADRGSEQYF.

In this sample, this clonotype turned up a few times. The rearrangement joins TRBV7-9 to TRBJ2-2; 7 bases map to TRBD2. Trimming at V came to 0 bases and at J to 6 bases, leaving 1 base not matched to a gene. Per germline, CDR1 SEHNR and CDR2 FQNEAQ (reference sequence). The CDR3 consists of 14 residues. DNA for the CDR3: TGTGCCAGCAGCTTAGCTCGGGAGGCCGGGGAGCTGTTTTTT. Residues: CASSLAREAGELFF.

V usage is TRBV6-2 or TRBV6-3 and J usage is TRBJ1-5, with a possible D match to TRBD1 (5 bases). The V end was cut by 6 bases, the J end by 1 base, with 22 bases between. Germline assignment: CDR1 MNHEY and CDR2 SVGEGT. CDR3 length: 18 amino acids. The CDR3 bases are TGTGCCAGCAGCTTTATTAGGGGCGGCCCCTTAAGCAATCAGCCCCAGCATTTT. Translation: CASSFIRGGPLSNQPQHF.

This clonotype appeared once. The genes are TRBV10-3 and TRBJ1-5; the D is unclear. The CDR3 spans 15 residues. V shed 2 bases and J shed 6 bases, with 14 bases lying between them. CDR1 and CDR2 from the germline V gene are ENHRY and SYGVKD. CDR3 residues: CAISEGLGSGQPQHF. CDR3 nucleotide sequence: TGTGCCATCAGTGAGGGGCTAGGGTCCGGTCAGCCCCAGCATTTT.